These T cell receptor beta chains were read from a single sample in a study of CD8+CD57+ T cells in acquired aplastic anemia. TCRdb recomputed calls from the reads with MiXCR, one row per CDR3 protein. The sample includes about 160,000 distinct CDR3 sequences, roughly 47% seen only once; the top ten take approximately 1%. The sample was sorted CD4+, CD8+, or CD8+CD57+ T cells (not recorded which) from PBMCs. All receptors derive from a human donor in good health. The CDR3 runs from the conserved cysteine through the conserved F or W. The D gene is left open where the match is weak. Size is stated for part of the rows, as once, few or many counts, or as a class when the clone is expanded.

cdr3_aa	cdr3_nt	d_call	v_call	clone_size	j_call
CASSLEQNRYEQYF	TGTGCCAGCAGCTTAGAACAGAATCGCTACGAGCAGTACTTC	-	TRBV7-9	-	TRBJ2-7
CASSRGGDSNQPQHF	TGTGCCAGCAGCCGTGGGGGAGATAGCAATCAGCCCCAGCATTTT	-	TRBV6-1	many	TRBJ1-5
CATSGRQAGANVLTF	TGTGCCACCAGCGGGCGACAGGCTGGGGCCAACGTCCTGACTTTC	-	TRBV15	few	TRBJ2-6
CATSFGHQETQYF	TGTGCCACCAGTTTCGGACACCAAGAGACCCAGTACTTC	-	TRBV24-1	-	TRBJ2-5
CASPGSSSYNEQFF	TGTGCTAGCCCCGGCTCGAGCTCCTACAATGAGCAGTTCTTC	-	TRBV7-3	-	TRBJ2-1
CASSLVAGERPPLHF	TGTGCCAGCAGCTTAGTGGCGGGGGAAAGGCCACCCCTCCACTTT	-	TRBV7-2	many	TRBJ1-6
CSSYPTPEQYF	TGCAGCAGTTACCCGACGCCCGAGCAGTACTTC	-	TRBV29-1	-	TRBJ2-7
CASSESTAETQYF	TGCGCCAGCAGTGAGTCGACGGCGGAGACCCAGTACTTC	-	TRBV6-4	-	TRBJ2-5
CSVRWGGGTDTQYF	TGCAGCGTGCGTTGGGGAGGTGGCACAGATACGCAGTATTTT	-	TRBV29-1	many	TRBJ2-3
CASRTLGTYEQYF	TGTGCCAGCAGGACTCTGGGGACCTACGAGCAGTACTTC	-	TRBV2	-	TRBJ2-7
CASRSGIMNTEAFF	TGTGCCAGCAGAAGTGGCATTATGAACACTGAAGCTTTCTTT	-	TRBV3-1	-	TRBJ1-1
CASRRLASTGELFF	TGCGCCAGCAGGCGACTAGCGAGTACCGGGGAGCTGTTTTTT	TRBD2	TRBV10-1	many	TRBJ2-2
CATGTTGLTGELFF	TGTGCCACTGGGACTACCGGCCTGACCGGGGAGCTGTTTTTT	TRBD2	TRBV19	-	TRBJ2-2
CATSDMMNTEAFF	TGTGCCACCAGTGATATGATGAACACTGAAGCTTTCTTT	-	TRBV24-1	-	TRBJ1-1
CASRFLRGPLSYEQYF	TGTGCCAGCAGGTTCCTAAGGGGACCGCTGTCATACGAGCAGTACTTC	-	TRBV6-1	many	TRBJ2-7
CAISEPSGGSYEQYF	TGTGCCATCAGTGAGCCCTCGGGAGGGTCCTACGAGCAGTACTTC	TRBD2	TRBV10-3	-	TRBJ2-7
CASSPGLHTIYF	TGTGCCAGCAGTCCGGGCTTACACACCATATATTTT	-	TRBV2	-	TRBJ1-3
CASSPGWETQYF	TGTGCCAGCAGCCCCGGCTGGGAGACCCAGTACTTC	-	TRBV7-2	many	TRBJ2-5
CSAREPPRGSNQPQHF	TGCAGTGCTAGAGAGCCCCCCCGGGGGAGCAATCAGCCCCAGCATTTT	-	TRBV20-1	many	TRBJ1-5
CASRGTGSQPQHF	TGTGCCAGCAGGGGGACAGGGAGCCAGCCCCAACATTTT	TRBD1	TRBV2	-	TRBJ1-5
CAWMLGSEQYF	TGTGCCTGGATGTTAGGGAGCGAGCAGTACTTC	-	TRBV30	-	TRBJ2-7
CSPDLNTGGRNEQFF	TGCAGCCCGGACCTAAATACAGGGGGGAGGAATGAGCAGTTCTTC	TRBD1	TRBV20-1	many	TRBJ2-1
CASRGGQGADTQYF	TGTGCCAGCAGGGGAGGACAGGGCGCAGATACGCAGTATTTT	TRBD1	TRBV2	few	TRBJ2-3
CASSAGTTYGQYF	TGTGCCAGCAGCGCCGGAACGACCTACGGGCAGTACTTC	-	TRBV6-4	-	TRBJ2-7
CAILWTGLNGYTF	TGTGCCATACTGTGGACAGGGTTAAATGGCTACACCTTC	TRBD1	TRBV7-2	many	TRBJ1-2
CAISEDPENTEAFF	TGTGCCATCAGTGAGGACCCGGAAAACACTGAAGCTTTCTTT	-	TRBV10-3	-	TRBJ1-1
CAISESLAGGTDTQYF	TGTGCCATCAGTGAGTCCCTAGCGGGGGGCACAGATACGCAGTATTTT	TRBD2	TRBV10-3	-	TRBJ2-3
CANSFAHFRGNYEQYF	TGTGCCAACAGTTTTGCCCACTTCCGAGGCAACTACGAGCAGTACTTC	-	TRBV27	-	TRBJ2-7
CASSSGTTGDTQYF	TGTGCCAGTAGTAGCGGGACTACAGGGGATACGCAGTATTTT	-	TRBV19	once	TRBJ2-3
CASSPKGTSYEQYF	TGTGCCAGCAGTCCAAAAGGGACTTCATACGAGCAGTACTTC	-	TRBV25-1	-	TRBJ2-7
CATLGQAGGGNTIYF	TGTGCCACCCTGGGACAGGCGGGCGGTGGAAACACCATATATTTT	TRBD1	TRBV10-3	-	TRBJ1-3
CATSDGAYGYTF	TGTGCCACCAGTGATGGGGCCTATGGCTACACCTTC	-	TRBV24-1	-	TRBJ1-2
CTSSQGTVYDQYF	TGCACCAGCAGCCAAGGGACAGTATACGATCAGTACTTC	TRBD1	TRBV4-3	-	TRBJ2-7
CATSRDRTANTEAFF	TGTGCCACCAGCAGAGATCGGACAGCAAACACTGAAGCTTTCTTT	-	TRBV15	many	TRBJ1-1
CASGTGTYEQYF	TGTGCCAGCGGGACAGGGACCTACGAGCAGTACTTC	TRBD1	TRBV2	many	TRBJ2-7
CASKTTWTGVYNEQFF	TGTGCCAGCAAGACGACCTGGACAGGGGTCTACAATGAGCAGTTCTTC	TRBD1	TRBV2	-	TRBJ2-1
CAISDSLGSPYNEQFF	TGTGCCATCAGTGATTCACTAGGGTCACCCTACAATGAGCAGTTCTTC	-	TRBV10-3	few	TRBJ2-1
CASSVEGLALRGEQFF	TGTGCCAGCAGCGTAGAGGGGTTAGCCCTACGGGGTGAGCAGTTCTTC	-	TRBV9	many	TRBJ2-1
CASADRGHEQYF	TGTGCCAGCGCTGACAGGGGGCACGAGCAGTACTTC	TRBD1	TRBV2	-	TRBJ2-7
CASRTSHWNGDTQYF	TGTGCCAGCAGGACTAGTCATTGGAACGGAGATACGCAGTATTTT	-	TRBV28	-	TRBJ2-3
CSVARGGGRTGELFF	TGCAGCGTAGCCCGGGGCGGAGGACGGACCGGGGAGCTGTTTTTT	-	TRBV29-1	-	TRBJ2-2
CSARAGQNSPLHF	TGCAGTGCTAGAGCTGGACAAAATTCACCCCTCCACTTT	-	TRBV20-1	many	TRBJ1-6
CASSSTVLNTGELFF	TGTGCCAGCAGCTCGACAGTCTTGAACACCGGGGAGCTGTTTTTT	-	TRBV9	-	TRBJ2-2
CSVGDTGELFF	TGCAGCGTTGGGGACACCGGGGAGCTGTTTTTT	-	TRBV29-1	-	TRBJ2-2
CSGIGTSGRTEYF	TGCAGCGGCATCGGGACTAGCGGGAGAACTGAGTATTTT	TRBD2	TRBV29-1	many	TRBJ2-3
CASSVGRTGGVHGYTF	TGTGCCAGCAGCGTTGGGAGGACAGGGGGGGTCCATGGCTACACCTTC	TRBD1	TRBV7-8	-	TRBJ1-2